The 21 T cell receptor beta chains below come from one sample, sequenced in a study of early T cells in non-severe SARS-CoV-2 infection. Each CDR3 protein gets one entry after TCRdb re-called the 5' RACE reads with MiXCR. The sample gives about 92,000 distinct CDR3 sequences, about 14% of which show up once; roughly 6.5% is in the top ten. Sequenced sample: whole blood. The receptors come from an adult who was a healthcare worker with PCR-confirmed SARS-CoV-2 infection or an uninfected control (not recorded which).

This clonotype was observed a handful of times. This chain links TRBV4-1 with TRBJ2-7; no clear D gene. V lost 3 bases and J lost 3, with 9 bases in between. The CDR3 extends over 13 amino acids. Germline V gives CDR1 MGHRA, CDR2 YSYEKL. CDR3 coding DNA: TGCGCCAGCAGCCACCTAGTAGACTACGAGCAGTACTTC. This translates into CASSHLVDYEQYF.

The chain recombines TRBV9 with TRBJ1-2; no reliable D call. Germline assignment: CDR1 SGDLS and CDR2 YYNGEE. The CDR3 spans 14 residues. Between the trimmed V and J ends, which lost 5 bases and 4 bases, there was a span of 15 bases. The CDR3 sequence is CASSPIVSPYGYTF. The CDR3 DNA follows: TGTGCCAGCAGTCCCATCGTATCACCCTATGGCTACACCTTC.

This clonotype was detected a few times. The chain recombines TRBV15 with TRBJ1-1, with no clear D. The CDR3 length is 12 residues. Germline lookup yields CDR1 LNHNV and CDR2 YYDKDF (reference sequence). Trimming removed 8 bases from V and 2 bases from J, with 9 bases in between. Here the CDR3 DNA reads TGTGCCACCTATCAGGAAAACACTGAAGCTTTCTTT. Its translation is CATYQENTEAFF.

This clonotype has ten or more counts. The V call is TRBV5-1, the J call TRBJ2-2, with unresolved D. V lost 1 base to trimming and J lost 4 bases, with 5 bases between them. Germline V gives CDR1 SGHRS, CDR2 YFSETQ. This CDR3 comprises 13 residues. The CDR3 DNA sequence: TGCGCCAGCAGCTTGACACGCACCGGGGAGCTGTTTTTT. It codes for CASSLTRTGELFF.

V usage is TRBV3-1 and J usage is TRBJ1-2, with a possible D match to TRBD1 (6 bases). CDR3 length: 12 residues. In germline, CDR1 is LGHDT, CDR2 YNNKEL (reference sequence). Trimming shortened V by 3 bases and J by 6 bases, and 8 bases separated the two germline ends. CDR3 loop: CASSQTGDGYTF. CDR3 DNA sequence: TGTGCCAGCAGCCAGACAGGTGATGGCTACACCTTC.

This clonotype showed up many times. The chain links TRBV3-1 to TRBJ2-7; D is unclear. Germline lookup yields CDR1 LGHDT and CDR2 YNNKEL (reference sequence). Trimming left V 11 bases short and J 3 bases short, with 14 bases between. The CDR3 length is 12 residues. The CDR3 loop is CASSQAVYEQYF. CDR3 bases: TGTGCCTCAAGCCAAGCAGTCTACGAGCAGTACTTC.

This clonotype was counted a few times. In DNA form, the CDR3 reads TGTGCCAGCAGCCCCCCCTGGGACAGAGCCCCTTATGGCTACACCTTC. This sequence encodes CASSPPWDRAPYGYTF. This chain joins TRBV6-6 and TRBJ1-2; 7 bases map to TRBD1. With V trimmed by 6 bases and J by 5 bases, 15 bases remained unmatched. Germline values: CDR1 MNHNY, CDR2 SVGAGI (reference sequence). The CDR3 runs to 16 residues.

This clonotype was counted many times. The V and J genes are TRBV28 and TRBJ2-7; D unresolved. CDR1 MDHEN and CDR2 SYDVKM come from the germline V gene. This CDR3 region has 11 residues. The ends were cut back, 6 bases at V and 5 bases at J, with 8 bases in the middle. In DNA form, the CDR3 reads TGTGCCAGCAGCCCCGGTCACGAGCAGTACTTC. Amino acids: CASSPGHEQYF.

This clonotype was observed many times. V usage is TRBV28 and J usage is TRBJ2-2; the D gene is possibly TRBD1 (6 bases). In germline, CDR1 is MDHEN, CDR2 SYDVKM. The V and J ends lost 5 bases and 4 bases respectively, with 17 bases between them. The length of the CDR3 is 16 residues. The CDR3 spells CASSPDRFLATGELFF. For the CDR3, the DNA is TGTGCCAGCAGTCCCGACAGGTTCCTTGCCACCGGGGAGCTGTTTTTT.

Written as DNA, the CDR3 is TGCGCCAGCAGCCCAAGCGGGGGCGGGGTAGATACGCAGTATTTT. Its translation is CASSPSGGGVDTQYF. V usage is TRBV5-1 and J usage is TRBJ2-3; TRBD2 matches at 8 bases. The CDR3 covers 15 residues. V shed 4 bases, J shed 5 bases, and the junction held 9 bases outside the gene matches. The germline gives CDR1 SGHRS, CDR2 YFSETQ. Together with reference TRBV5-1 and TRBJ2-3, the CDR3 gives the full variable domain: KAGVTQTPRYLIKTRGQQVTLSCSPISGHRSVSWYQQTPGQGLQFLFEYFSETQRNKGNFPGRFSGRQFSNSRSEMNVSTLELGDSALYLCASSPSGGGVDTQYFGPGTRLTVL.

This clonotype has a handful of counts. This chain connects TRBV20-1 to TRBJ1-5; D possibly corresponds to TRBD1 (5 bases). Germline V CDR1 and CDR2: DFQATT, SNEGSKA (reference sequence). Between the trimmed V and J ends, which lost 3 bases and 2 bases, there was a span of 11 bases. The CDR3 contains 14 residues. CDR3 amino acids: CSASFRGGNQPQHF. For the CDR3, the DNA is TGCAGTGCTAGTTTTCGGGGGGGCAATCAGCCCCAGCATTTT.

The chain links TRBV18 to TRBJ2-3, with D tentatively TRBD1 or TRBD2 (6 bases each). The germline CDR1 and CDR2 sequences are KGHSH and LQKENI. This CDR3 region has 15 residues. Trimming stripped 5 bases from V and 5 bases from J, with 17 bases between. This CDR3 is CASSWIQGGGDTQYF. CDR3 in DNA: TGTGCCAGCTCATGGATACAGGGAGGTGGAGATACGCAGTATTTT.

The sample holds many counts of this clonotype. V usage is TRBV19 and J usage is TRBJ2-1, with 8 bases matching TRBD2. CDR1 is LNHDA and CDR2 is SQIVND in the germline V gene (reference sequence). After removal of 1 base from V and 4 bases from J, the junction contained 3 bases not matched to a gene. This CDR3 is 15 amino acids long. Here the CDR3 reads CASSIVTSGYNEQFF. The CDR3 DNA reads TGTGCCAGTAGTATAGTCACTAGCGGATACAATGAGCAGTTCTTC.

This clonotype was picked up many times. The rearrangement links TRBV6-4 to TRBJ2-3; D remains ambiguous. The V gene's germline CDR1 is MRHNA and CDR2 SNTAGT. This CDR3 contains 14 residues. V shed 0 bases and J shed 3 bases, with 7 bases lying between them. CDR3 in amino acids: CASSDSSSTDTQYF. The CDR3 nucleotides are TGTGCCAGCAGTGACTCATCCTCAACAGATACGCAGTATTTT.

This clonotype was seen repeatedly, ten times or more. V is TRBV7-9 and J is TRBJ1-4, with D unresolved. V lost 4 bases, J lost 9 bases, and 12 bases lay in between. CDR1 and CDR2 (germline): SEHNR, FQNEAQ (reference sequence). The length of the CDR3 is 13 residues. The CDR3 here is CASSSLGRKKLFF. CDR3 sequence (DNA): TGTGCCAGCAGCTCCCTGGGGAGGAAAAAACTGTTTTTT.

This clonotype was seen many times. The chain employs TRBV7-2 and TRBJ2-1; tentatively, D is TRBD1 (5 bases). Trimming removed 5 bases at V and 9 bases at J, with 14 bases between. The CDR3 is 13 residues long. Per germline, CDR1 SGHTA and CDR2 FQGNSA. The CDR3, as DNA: TGTGCCAGCAGCCCGGAAGGGGTAAGTGAGCAGTTCTTC. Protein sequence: CASSPEGVSEQFF.

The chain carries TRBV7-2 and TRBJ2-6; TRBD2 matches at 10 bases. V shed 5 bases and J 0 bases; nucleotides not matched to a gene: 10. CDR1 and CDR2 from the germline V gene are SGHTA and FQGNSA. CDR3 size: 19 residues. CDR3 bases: TGTGCCAGCAGCGCCCAACTAGCGGGGCCTTCCTCTGGGGCCAACGTCCTGACTTTC. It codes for CASSAQLAGPSSGANVLTF.

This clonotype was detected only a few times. Written as DNA, the CDR3 is TGTGCCAGTGGTAAATTAGCTAGCAATCAGCCCCAGCATTTT. Translation gives CASGKLASNQPQHF. The chain employs TRBV19 and TRBJ1-5; D is ambiguous. CDR3 size: 14 residues. Between the trimmed V and J ends, which lost 8 bases and 0 bases, there was a span of 11 bases. Germline assignment: CDR1 LNHDA and CDR2 SQIVND (reference sequence). The full variable domain, rest sourced from reference TRBV19 and TRBJ1-5, is DGGITQSPKYLFRKEGQNVTLSCEQNLNHDAMYWYRQDPGQGLRLIYYSQIVNDFQKGDIAEGYSVSREKKESFPLTVTSAQKNPTAFYLCASGKLASNQPQHFGDGTRLSIL.

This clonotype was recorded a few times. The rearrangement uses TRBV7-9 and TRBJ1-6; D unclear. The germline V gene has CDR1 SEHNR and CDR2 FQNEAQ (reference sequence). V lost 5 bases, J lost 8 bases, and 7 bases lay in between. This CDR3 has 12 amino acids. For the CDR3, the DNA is TGTGCCAGCAGCATACTATATTCACCCCTCCACTTT. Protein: CASSILYSPLHF.

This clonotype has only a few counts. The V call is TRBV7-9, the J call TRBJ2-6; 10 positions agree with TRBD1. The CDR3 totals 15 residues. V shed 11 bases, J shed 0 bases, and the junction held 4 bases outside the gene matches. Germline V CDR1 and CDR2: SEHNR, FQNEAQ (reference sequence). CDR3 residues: CASGQGVSGANVLTF. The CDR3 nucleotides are TGTGCCTCCGGACAGGGGGTCTCTGGGGCCAACGTCCTGACTTTC. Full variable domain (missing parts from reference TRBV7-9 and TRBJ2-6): DTGVSQNPRHKITKRGQNVTFRCDPISEHNRLYWYRQTLGQGPEFLTYFQNEAQLEKSRLLSDRFSAERPKGSFSTLEIQRTEQGDSAMYLCASGQGVSGANVLTFGAGSRLTVL.

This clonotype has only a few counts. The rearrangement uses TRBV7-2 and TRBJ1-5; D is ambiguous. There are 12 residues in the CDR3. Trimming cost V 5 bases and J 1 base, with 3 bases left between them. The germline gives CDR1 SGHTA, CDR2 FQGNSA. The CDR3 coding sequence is TGTGCCAGCAGCGCGAGCAATCAGCCCCAGCATTTT. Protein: CASSASNQPQHF.